The subject of this entry is one T cell receptor (beta chain). The germline gives CDR1 SEHNR, CDR2 FQNEAQ (reference sequence). The length of the CDR3 is 15 residues. V trimming: 1 base; J trimming: 7 bases; junction bases outside the gene matches: 9. Original analysis: Researchers report that nucleated cell counts were estimated from reference gene primer amplification. Here immunoSEQ multiplex PCR was the method, and the copy in TCRdb shows in-frame clones only, minus some. V, J and clone size are those of that table, while D and trimming were read from the DNA. The table records some 180,000 clones, roughly 88% of them present only once. This specimen belongs to a study of blood T cell repertoires in COVID-19.

The receptor's source is a woman between 40 and 50 years old with COVID-19, enrolled during active disease. The sample was peripheral blood. V usage is TRBV7-9 and J usage is TRBJ2-7, with 8 positions matching TRBD2. The CDR3 loop reads CASSLGAAGDEEQYF. The CDR3 bases are TGTGCCAGCAGCTTAGGGGCAGCGGGAGACGAGGAGCAGTACTTC.